The 10 T cell receptor beta chains presented below share a single source sample, sequenced in a study of beta chain features in type 1 diabetes. Every bit of the isolated RNA underwent reverse transcription, so sequencing read expressed TCRB transcripts. Assay used: immunoSEQ multiplex PCR; TCRdb lists only in-frame clones, some missing. This sample has roughly 310,000 clones, with more than 9.5% found just once. Material: naive CD4+ T cells from blood. The receptors here all came from a woman aged 25-40 years in good health.

This clone was detected a few times. The chain links TRBV5-6 to TRBJ2-5; 7 nucleotides match TRBD1. Germline V gene lookup returns CDR1 SGHDT and CDR2 YYEEEE. J lost 5 bases, V lost 5 bases, and 6 bases had no gene match. CDR3 length: 13 amino acids. The CDR3 DNA is TGTGCCAGCAGAGTACAGGGGTTTGAGACCCAGTACTTC. It yields the protein CASRVQGFETQYF.

J is TRBJ2-1 and V is TRBV9; D remains ambiguous. The CDR3 has 13 residues. Trimming removed 2 bases at V and 9 bases at J, with 12 bases between. Germline V gene data show CDR1 as SGDLS and CDR2 as YYNGEE. For the CDR3, the DNA is TGTGCCAGCAGCGTTATAGAACCTGGTGAGCAGTTCTTC. It encodes CASSVIEPGEQFF.

There are a few counts of this clone. V usage is TRBV19 and J usage is TRBJ2-3, with 7 bases fitting TRBD1. The V and J ends lost 5 bases and 3 bases, in that order; junction bases with no gene match: 5. The CDR3 consists of 14 residues. CDR1 is LNHDA and CDR2 is SQIVND in the germline V gene (reference sequence). The CDR3 DNA reads as TGTGCCAGTAGTTCGACAGGGACGACAGATACGCAGTATTTT. It translates to CASSSTGTTDTQYF.

The chain employs TRBV6-6 and TRBJ2-2; 12 bases fit TRBD2. Germline-derived CDR1 and CDR2 are MNHNY and SVGAGI (reference sequence). V was pared by 6 bases and J by 4 bases, with 6 bases of the junction left unmatched. CDR3 length equals 16 residues. DNA of the CDR3: TGTGCCAGCAGGACTAGCGGGAGTTTTAGCACCGGGGAGCTGTTTTTT. It is translated as CASRTSGSFSTGELFF.

The rearrangement links TRBV5-4 to TRBJ2-1; D possibly corresponds to TRBD2 (6 bases). Trimming cost V 0 bases and J 0 bases, with 13 bases left between them. Germline values: CDR1 SGHNT, CDR2 YYREEE (reference sequence). The CDR3 runs 17 residues. CDR3 DNA sequence: TGTGCCAGCAGCTTGGGACTAGACTTAAGCTCCTACAATGAGCAGTTCTTC. It codes for CASSLGLDLSSYNEQFF.

The table lists this clone with a few counts. This rearrangement joins TRBV28 to TRBJ2-1, with 7 nucleotides matching TRBD2. This CDR3 has 15 amino acids. V was pared by 7 bases and J by 5 bases, with 11 bases of the junction left unmatched. Germline CDR1 is MDHEN and CDR2 is SYDVKM. CDR3 amino acids: CASTLGLADHNEQFF. The CDR3 DNA follows: TGTGCCAGCACCCTAGGGCTAGCGGACCACAATGAGCAGTTCTTC.

This clone turned up a few times. The chain has TRBV5-4 and TRBJ2-2, with 13 positions matching TRBD2. The length of the CDR3 is 17 residues. J lost 5 bases, V lost 4 bases, and 8 bases had no gene match. CDR1 is SGHNT and CDR2 is YYREEE in the germline V gene (reference sequence). CDR3 protein: CASSAGLAGITTGELFF. In DNA form, the CDR3 reads TGTGCCAGCAGCGCGGGACTAGCGGGAATTACGACCGGGGAGCTGTTTTTT.

This clone appeared a few times. V gene TRBV18 combines with J gene TRBJ2-3; 9 nucleotides match TRBD1. V gave up 5 bases and J gave up 6 bases; unmatched junction bases: 3. The CDR3 length is 13 residues. Germline V gene data show CDR1 as KGHSH and CDR2 as LQKENI. The CDR3 loop is CASSTTGGDTQYF. In DNA, the CDR3 is TGTGCCAGCTCAACGACAGGGGGTGATACGCAGTATTTT. Full variable domain (rest looked up from reference TRBV18 and TRBJ2-3): NAGVMQNPRHLVRRRGQEARLRCSPMKGHSHVYWYRQLPEEGLKFMVYLQKENIIDESGMPKERFSAEFPKEGPSILRIQQVVRGDSAAYFCASSTTGGDTQYFGPGTRLTVL.

V is TRBV30 and J is TRBJ2-7; D ambiguous. Trimming took off 4 bases at V and 2 bases at J, with 21 bases between the two ends. Germline V CDR1 and CDR2: GTSNPN, SVGIG (reference sequence). This CDR3 spans 16 amino acids. Here the CDR3 DNA reads TGTGCCTGGACTCCCCCACCTAGGCGAGGCGCCTACGAGCAGTACTTC. It translates to CAWTPPPRRGAYEQYF.

The gene calls are TRBV18 and TRBJ2-3; D is perhaps TRBD2 (5 bases). CDR1 and CDR2 (germline): KGHSH, LQKENI. Trimming pared 8 bases from V and 7 bases from J, leaving 10 bases between. The CDR3 totals 11 residues. Written as DNA, the CDR3 is TGTGCCAGCCAGGAGGAAAATACGCAGTATTTT. It codes for CASQEENTQYF.